These 16 T cell receptor beta chains share one sample of origin, sequenced in a study of T cell repertoires in cytomegalovirus infection. The antigens for these receptors are not known. TCRdb itself ran the reads through MiXCR, one entry per CDR3 protein. The repertoire has 100,000 to 150,000 distinct CDR3 sequences, more than 30% of them found once; the top ten carry 45% to 65%. The material sequenced was CD8+ T cells from cultured PBMCs, taken from culture after CMV antigen stimulation. These receptors all come from a human donor in good health (CMV status not recorded). Some clones in this sample may be carry-over from other donors' samples.

As DNA, the CDR3 is TGTGCCGCCCAAGGACAGGACCCAAATCAGCCCCAGCATTTT. It yields the protein CAAQGQDPNQPQHF. The chain employs TRBV2 and TRBJ1-5; 7 nucleotides line up with TRBD1. The CDR3 contains 14 residues. V was clipped by 11 bases and J by 4 bases; unmatched bases: 11. The germline gives CDR1 SNHLY, CDR2 FYNNEI. Using reference TRBV2 and TRBJ1-5 for the parts outside the CDR3, the full variable domain is EPEVTQTPSHQVTQMGQEVILRCVPISNHLYFYWYRQILGQKVEFLVSFYNNEISEKSEIFDDQFSVERPDGSNFTLKIRSTKLEDSAMYFCAAQGQDPNQPQHFGDGTRLSIL.

The sample holds one count of this clonotype. This CDR3 is CASSFINGGQETQYF. The CDR3 DNA reads as TGCGCCAGCAGCTTCATCAACGGTGGGCAAGAGACCCAGTACTTC. The gene calls are TRBV5-1 and TRBJ2-5; D call uncertain. V dropped 2 bases and J dropped 2 bases, with 13 bases sitting between them. The CDR3 runs 15 residues. Germline CDR1 is SGHRS and CDR2 is YFSETQ.

The chain uses TRBV7-8 and TRBJ2-5, with a weak D call TRBD2 (5 bases). Trimming took 4 bases from V and 5 from J, leaving 14 bases between them. Germline V gene sequence: CDR1 SGHVS, CDR2 FQNEAQ. The CDR3 runs 14 residues. The CDR3 loop reads CASSSYRREETQYF. The CDR3 DNA reads as TGTGCCAGCAGCTCGTACCGTAGGGAGGAGACCCAGTACTTC.

This clonotype was counted only a few times. The V and J genes are TRBV6-1 and TRBJ2-5; D might be TRBD1 (6 bases). CDR1 and CDR2 (germline): MNHNS, SASEGT. Trimming removed 6 bases from V and 5 bases from J, with 22 bases in between. This CDR3 is built from 16 residues. The CDR3 region is CASSPVGARRGETQYF. CDR3 nucleotide sequence: TGTGCCAGCAGCCCTGTTGGGGCCCGAAGGGGGGAGACCCAGTACTTC.

This clonotype was counted at least ten times. This chain links TRBV5-1 with TRBJ2-3; D uncertain. Germline CDR1 SGHRS, CDR2 YFSETQ. Trimming pared 7 bases from V and 11 bases from J, leaving 23 bases between. CDR3 length: 14 residues. CDR3 DNA sequence: TGCGCCAGCTGGGCTTCCGAGGCCCCTCCGAGGCAGTATTTT. Translation: CASWASEAPPRQYF.

About this clonotype itself: A read error may account for a junction end that differs from germline. This sequence joins TRBV19 and TRBJ1-6, with D unclear. The CDR3 runs to 13 residues. Germline lookup yields CDR1 LNHDA and CDR2 SQIVND (reference sequence). CDR3 bases: TGTGCCAGTAGTCAGGACCCGCCGTCACCCCTTCACTTT. Amino acid sequence: CASSQDPPSPLHF. Filled out from reference TRBV19 and TRBJ1-6, the complete variable domain reads DGGITQSPKYLFRKEGQNVTLSCEQNLNHDAMYWYRQDPGQGLRLIYYSQIVNDFQKGDIAEGYSVSREKKESFPLTVTSAQKNPTAFYLCASSQDPPSPLHFGNGTRLTVT.

This clonotype was found a few times. The chain uses TRBV11-2 and TRBJ2-7, with 12 bases lining up with TRBD2. The CDR3 covers 17 residues. The ends lost 0 bases at V and 3 bases at J; junction bases unmatched: 6. CDR1 SGHAT and CDR2 FQNNGV come from the germline V gene. The CDR3 bases are TGTGCCAGCAGCTTAGACCTATCTAGCGGGGGGGTCTACGAGCAGTACTTC. Its protein is CASSLDLSSGGVYEQYF.

CDR3 in DNA: TGTGCCAGCAGTTTACCCCAGATAGGGGGAGGGTCAGGCACTGAAGCTTTCTTT. It translates to CASSLPQIGGGSGTEAFF. This rearrangement joins TRBV12-3 or TRBV12-4 to TRBJ1-1, with D perhaps TRBD1 (6 bases). CDR3 size: 18 residues. V shed 2 bases and J shed 4 bases, with 23 bases lying between them.

The chain couples TRBV12-3 or TRBV12-4 to TRBJ1-6; no clear D gene. Trimming shortened V by 0 bases and J by 5 bases, and 17 bases separated the two germline ends. This CDR3 contains 18 residues. The CDR3 protein is CASSLAPPGRIDNSPLHF. The DNA for the CDR3 is TGTGCCAGCAGTTTAGCCCCCCCCGGACGGATTGATAATTCACCCCTCCACTTT.

This clonotype has more than one count but fewer than ten. This chain joins TRBV2 and TRBJ1-6, with D unresolved. From germline, CDR1 is SNHLY and CDR2 FYNNEI. Deletions cut 1 base from V and 8 bases from J, with 15 bases between. The CDR3 is made up of 16 amino acids. The CDR3 region has the DNA TGTGCCAGCAGTGAAGTACGGCCAGTCTACGATTCACCCCTCCACTTT. This translates into CASSEVRPVYDSPLHF.

This chain connects TRBV12-3 or TRBV12-4 to TRBJ2-3; 10 positions agree with TRBD1. V gave up 7 bases and J gave up 10 bases; unmatched junction bases: 8. There are 13 residues in the CDR3. The CDR3 spells CASKLDRGWAQYF. The CDR3 region has the DNA TGTGCCAGCAAACTGGACAGGGGGTGGGCGCAGTATTTT.

The DNA for the CDR3 is TGTGCCAGCAGTTTATCGACTAGCGGGGGGGCGGATGAGCAGTTCTTC. It is translated as CASSLSTSGGADEQFF. J is TRBJ2-1 and V is TRBV27; TRBD2 agrees at 14 bases. V lost 0 bases and J lost 8; bases outside the gene matches: 3. Germline V gives CDR1 MNHEY, CDR2 SMNVEV (reference sequence). This CDR3 comprises 16 residues.

This clonotype was counted only a few times. The rearrangement uses TRBV6-5 and TRBJ1-1, with 9 positions matching TRBD1. After removal of 0 bases from V and 4 bases from J, the junction contained 9 bases not matched to a gene. Germline V gene lookup returns CDR1 MNHEY and CDR2 SVGAGI. The CDR3 totals 17 residues. The DNA of the CDR3 is TGTGCCAGCAGTTACTCGACTATAGGACAGGGGACCACTGAAGCTTTCTTT. Protein sequence: CASSYSTIGQGTTEAFF.

This clonotype was picked up a small number of times. This chain links TRBV11-3 with TRBJ1-1, with a tentative D call TRBD1 (5 bases). CDR1 and CDR2 from the germline V gene are SGHNT and YENEEA. The CDR3 loop spans 13 amino acids. The V end lost 5 bases, the J end lost 4 bases, and 11 bases lay between the germline ends. CDR3 amino acids: CASSASQGTEAFF. The CDR3 region has the DNA TGTGCCAGCAGCGCATCCCAGGGCACTGAAGCTTTCTTT.

This clonotype occurred many times. The rearrangement joins TRBV6-1 to TRBJ2-1; 10 bases are a match to TRBD1. The junction had 6 bases not matched to a gene; V was cut back by 7 bases and J by 6 bases. The CDR3 is 14 residues long. Germline values: CDR1 MNHNS, CDR2 SASEGT. The CDR3 loop reads CASTGTGEVNEQFF. As DNA, the CDR3 is TGTGCCAGCACCGGGACAGGGGAGGTCAATGAGCAGTTCTTC.

This clonotype was seen more than once but under ten times. The chain couples TRBV10-3 to TRBJ2-7; 9 nucleotides align to TRBD1. Unmatched junction bases numbered 4, after V lost 8 bases and J lost 5 bases. This CDR3 has 12 amino acids. Germline CDR1 reads ENHRY; CDR2 reads SYGVKD. Here the CDR3 reads CAIDTGGHEQYF. CDR3 coding DNA: TGTGCCATCGATACAGGGGGCCACGAGCAGTACTTC.